A single TCR beta chain is shown here with its context. These data come from a study of T cell responses to AZD1222 COVID-19 vaccine. Germline lookup yields CDR1 SGHVS and CDR2 FQNEAQ. Trimming pared 5 bases from V and 8 bases from J, leaving 18 bases between. This CDR3 is built from 15 residues. The assay was immunoSEQ multiplex PCR, and TCRdb's table has in-frame clones only and misses some. The sample lists approximately 140,000 clones; approximately 90% were seen once. The gene calls are TRBV7-8 and TRBJ1-4; D unclear. This sequence was found in an adult who received the AZD1222 COVID-19 vaccine. Source: peripheral blood, taken 28 days after the second AZD1222 dose. The CDR3 DNA sequence: TGTGCCAGCAGCCCTCGGGATCCCTCCGGGGAAAAACTGTTTTTT. It yields the protein CASSPRDPSGEKLFF.